The 3 T cell receptor beta chains presented below share a single source sample, sequenced in a study of blood T cells in healthy people across ages. Primed by a sample-barcoded 5' primer and a J-beta primer mix, a second PCR proceeded for about 6 to 12 cycles. TCRdb re-derived calls from the 5' RACE reads in MiXCR, one entry per CDR3 protein. The sample contains fewer than 800,000 distinct CDR3 sequences, approximately 29% of which appear only once. Sequencing was performed on blood. The source of these receptors is a woman of 80 years or more in good health.

This clonotype was counted many times. The chain couples TRBV7-7 to TRBJ2-1; possibly TRBD1 or TRBD2 for D (5 bases each). Deletions cut 5 bases from V and 7 bases from J, with 21 bases between. The CDR3 contains 16 residues. Germline assignment: CDR1 SSHAT and CDR2 FNYEAQ (reference sequence). CDR3 protein: CASSPGPGTTSNEQFF. CDR3 coding DNA: TGTGCCAGCAGCCCAGGACCCGGGACGACTTCGAATGAGCAGTTCTTC.

This chain connects TRBV6-2 or TRBV6-3 to TRBJ2-1; TRBD2 is a possible D gene (7 bases). The assigned J gene may be wrong: the sequence end matches TRBJ2-7 better. The CDR3 covers 17 residues. CDR1 and CDR2 (germline): MNHEY, SVGEGT. CDR3 amino acids: CASRASRGAGSYNEQYF. CDR3 DNA sequence: TGTGCCAGCCGCGCAAGTCGGGGGGCGGGCTCCTACAATGAGCAGTACTTC.

This clonotype was seen many times. The chain links TRBV15 to TRBJ2-1, with 14 nucleotides matching TRBD2. V shed 1 base and J 6 bases; nucleotides not matched to a gene: 5. From germline, CDR1 is LNHNV and CDR2 YYDKDF (reference sequence). This CDR3 is built from 17 residues. DNA of the CDR3: TGTGCCACCAGCAGAGGAGGGACTAGCGGGGGAAGCAATGAGCAGTTCTTC. It encodes CATSRGGTSGGSNEQFF.